The T cell receptor beta chain under discussion was sequenced for a study of blood T cell repertoires in COVID-19. Across the study: In each case, the material was cDNA or gDNA derived from T cells, B-cell-depleted T cells, or PBMCs.

How the authors handled the data: Amplification from reference gene primers served as the basis for estimated nucleated cell counts. Sequencing used immunoSEQ multiplex PCR; TCRdb keeps in-frame clones, though not all of them. V and J calls and clone size are those listed in that table; D and trimming were worked out from the DNA. The data show some 460,000 clones, with 87% seen just once and approximately 2% held by the top ten. The CDR3 is 16 residues long. In germline, CDR1 is MDHEN, CDR2 SYDVKM. V was pared by 1 base and J by 6 bases, with 8 bases of the junction left unmatched. A single count supports this clone.

This clonotype was obtained from a woman between 18 and 29 years old with acute COVID-19. The V call is TRBV28, the J call TRBJ2-1; TRBD1 aligns across 8 bases. The sample comprised PBMCs or T cells enriched from blood (not recorded which). The CDR3 nucleotides read TGTGCCAGCAGTTTATACCAGGGGGCTACCCCCAATGAGCAGTTCTTC. The encoded protein is CASSLYQGATPNEQFF.